This T cell receptor beta chain was captured in a study of T-cell reconstitution after alpha-beta-depleted transplantation in children. Only a few counts were recorded for this clonotype. It was with unique molecular identifiers that the TCRbeta library was prepared. TCRdb called the PCR reads again in MiXCR, with one record for every CDR3 protein. The sample contains approximately 430,000 distinct CDR3 sequences, roughly 17% of which appear only once. V trimming: 4 bases; J trimming: 11 bases; junction bases outside the gene matches: 11. In germline, CDR1 is SGHRS, CDR2 YFSETQ. The CDR3 is made up of 15 amino acids.

This material consisted of PBMCs, mostly from graft donor cells, taken 360 days after TCRalphabeta/CD19-depleted stem cell transplant. The chain links TRBV5-1 to TRBJ2-1; 11 nucleotides line up with TRBD2. The TCR originated in a boy under two years old who had a stem cell transplant for Wiskott-Aldrich syndrome, so the T cells may come from the graft donor. CDR3 residues: CASSPPSGTSGKQFF. DNA of the CDR3: TGCGCCAGCAGCCCCCCGTCGGGGACTAGCGGAAAGCAGTTCTTC.